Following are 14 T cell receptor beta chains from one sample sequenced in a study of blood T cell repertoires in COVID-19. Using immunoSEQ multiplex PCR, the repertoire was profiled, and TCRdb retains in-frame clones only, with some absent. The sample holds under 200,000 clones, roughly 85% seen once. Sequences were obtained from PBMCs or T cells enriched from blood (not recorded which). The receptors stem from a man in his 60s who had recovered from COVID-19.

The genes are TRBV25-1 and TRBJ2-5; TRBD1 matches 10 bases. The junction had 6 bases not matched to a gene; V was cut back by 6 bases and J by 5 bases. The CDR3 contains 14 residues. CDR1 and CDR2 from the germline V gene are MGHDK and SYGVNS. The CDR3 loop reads CASRFGTGAETQYF. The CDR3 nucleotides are TGTGCCAGCAGGTTCGGGACAGGGGCTGAGACCCAGTACTTC.

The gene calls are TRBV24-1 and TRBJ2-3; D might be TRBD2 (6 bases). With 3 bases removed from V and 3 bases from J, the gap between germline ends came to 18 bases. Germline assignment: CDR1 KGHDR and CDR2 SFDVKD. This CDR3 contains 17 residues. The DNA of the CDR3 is TGTGCCACCAGTGATGCCCCAGCCCGGGAGTGGACAGATACGCAGTATTTT. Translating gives CATSDAPAREWTDTQYF.

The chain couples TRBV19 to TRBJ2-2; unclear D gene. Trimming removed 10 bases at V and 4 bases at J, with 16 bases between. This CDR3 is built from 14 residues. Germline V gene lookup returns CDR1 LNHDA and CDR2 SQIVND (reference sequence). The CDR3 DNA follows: TGTGCCACTCGAGTTCCCCCGTTCACCGGGGAGCTGTTTTTT. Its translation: CATRVPPFTGELFF.

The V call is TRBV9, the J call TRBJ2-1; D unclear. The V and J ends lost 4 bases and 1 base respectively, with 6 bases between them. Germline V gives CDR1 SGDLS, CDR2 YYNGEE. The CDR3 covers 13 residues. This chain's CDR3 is CASSLVSYNEQFF. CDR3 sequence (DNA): TGTGCCAGCAGCCTCGTGTCCTACAATGAGCAGTTCTTC.

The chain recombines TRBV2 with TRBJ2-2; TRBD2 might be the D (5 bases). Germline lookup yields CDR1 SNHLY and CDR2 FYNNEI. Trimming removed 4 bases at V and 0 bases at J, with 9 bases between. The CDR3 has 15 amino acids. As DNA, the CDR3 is TGTGCCAGCAGTGTTTTCGGGGCGAACACCGGGGAGCTGTTTTTT. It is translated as CASSVFGANTGELFF.

For the CDR3, the DNA is TGCGCCAGCAGCTCGTTATCCGGGACAGCAAATTCACCCCTCCACTTT. Residues: CASSSLSGTANSPLHF. V gene TRBV5-1 combines with J gene TRBJ1-6; 7 nucleotides align to TRBD1. Germline V gives CDR1 SGHRS, CDR2 YFSETQ. J lost 7 bases, V lost 3 bases, and 10 bases had no gene match. The CDR3 is 16 amino acids. The complete variable domain, with remaining parts taken from reference TRBV5-1 and TRBJ1-6, reads KAGVTQTPRYLIKTRGQQVTLSCSPISGHRSVSWYQQTPGQGLQFLFEYFSETQRNKGNFPGRFSGRQFSNSRSEMNVSTLELGDSALYLCASSSLSGTANSPLHFGNGTRLTVT.

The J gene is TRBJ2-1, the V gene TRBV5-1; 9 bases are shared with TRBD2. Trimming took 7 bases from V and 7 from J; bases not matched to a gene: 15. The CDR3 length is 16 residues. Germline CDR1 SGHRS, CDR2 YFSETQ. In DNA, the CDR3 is TGCGCCAGCTATCCCACCGCGCGGGAGGGCTTAAATGAGCAGTTCTTC. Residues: CASYPTAREGLNEQFF.

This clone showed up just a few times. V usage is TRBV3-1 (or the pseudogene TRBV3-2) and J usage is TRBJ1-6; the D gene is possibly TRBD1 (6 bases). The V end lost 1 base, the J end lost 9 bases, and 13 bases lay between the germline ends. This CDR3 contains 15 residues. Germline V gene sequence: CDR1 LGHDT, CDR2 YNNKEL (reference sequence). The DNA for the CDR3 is TGTGCCAGCAGCCAAGGTTCAGGGGAAGGTTCACCCCTCCACTTT. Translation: CASSQGSGEGSPLHF.

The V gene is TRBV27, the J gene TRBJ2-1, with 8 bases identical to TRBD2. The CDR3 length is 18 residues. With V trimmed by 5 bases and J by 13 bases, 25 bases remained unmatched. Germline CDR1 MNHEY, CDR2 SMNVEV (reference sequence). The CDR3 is CASSQRALSLSGILDQFF. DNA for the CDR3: TGTGCCAGCAGTCAAAGGGCTTTAAGCCTTAGCGGGATACTGGACCAGTTCTTC.

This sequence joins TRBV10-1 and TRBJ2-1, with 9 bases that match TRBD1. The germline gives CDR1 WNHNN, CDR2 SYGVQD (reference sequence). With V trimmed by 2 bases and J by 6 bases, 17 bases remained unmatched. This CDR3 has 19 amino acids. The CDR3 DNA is TGCGCCAGCAGTGAGGGAGAGACGGTAAAGGGGACAGGGCGCAATGAGCAGTTCTTC. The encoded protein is CASSEGETVKGTGRNEQFF.

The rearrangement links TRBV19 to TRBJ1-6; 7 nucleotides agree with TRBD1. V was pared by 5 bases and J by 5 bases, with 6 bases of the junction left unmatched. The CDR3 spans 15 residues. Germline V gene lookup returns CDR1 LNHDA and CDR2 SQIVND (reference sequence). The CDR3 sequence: CASSVRDSDNSPLHF. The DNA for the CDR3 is TGTGCCAGTAGTGTACGGGACAGCGATAATTCACCCCTCCACTTT.

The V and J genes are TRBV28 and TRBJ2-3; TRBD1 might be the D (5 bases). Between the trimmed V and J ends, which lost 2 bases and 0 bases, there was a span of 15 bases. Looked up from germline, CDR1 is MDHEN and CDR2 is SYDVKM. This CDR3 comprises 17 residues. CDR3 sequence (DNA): TGTGCCAGCAGTTTAATGGGATTCCAGGGAAGCACAGATACGCAGTATTTT. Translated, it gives CASSLMGFQGSTDTQYF.

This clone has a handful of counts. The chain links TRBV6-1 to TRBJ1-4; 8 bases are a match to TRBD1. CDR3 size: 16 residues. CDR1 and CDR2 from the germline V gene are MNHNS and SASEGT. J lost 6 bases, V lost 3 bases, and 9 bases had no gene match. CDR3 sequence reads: CASSEAQGAGDEKLFF. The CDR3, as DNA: TGTGCCAGCAGTGAGGCCCAGGGGGCCGGCGATGAAAAACTGTTTTTT.

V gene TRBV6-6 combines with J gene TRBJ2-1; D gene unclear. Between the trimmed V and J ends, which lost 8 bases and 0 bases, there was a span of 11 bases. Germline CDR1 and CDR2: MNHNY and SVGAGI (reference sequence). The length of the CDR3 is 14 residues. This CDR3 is CASHPRSSYNEQFF. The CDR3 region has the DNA TGTGCCAGCCACCCCCGGAGCTCCTACAATGAGCAGTTCTTC.